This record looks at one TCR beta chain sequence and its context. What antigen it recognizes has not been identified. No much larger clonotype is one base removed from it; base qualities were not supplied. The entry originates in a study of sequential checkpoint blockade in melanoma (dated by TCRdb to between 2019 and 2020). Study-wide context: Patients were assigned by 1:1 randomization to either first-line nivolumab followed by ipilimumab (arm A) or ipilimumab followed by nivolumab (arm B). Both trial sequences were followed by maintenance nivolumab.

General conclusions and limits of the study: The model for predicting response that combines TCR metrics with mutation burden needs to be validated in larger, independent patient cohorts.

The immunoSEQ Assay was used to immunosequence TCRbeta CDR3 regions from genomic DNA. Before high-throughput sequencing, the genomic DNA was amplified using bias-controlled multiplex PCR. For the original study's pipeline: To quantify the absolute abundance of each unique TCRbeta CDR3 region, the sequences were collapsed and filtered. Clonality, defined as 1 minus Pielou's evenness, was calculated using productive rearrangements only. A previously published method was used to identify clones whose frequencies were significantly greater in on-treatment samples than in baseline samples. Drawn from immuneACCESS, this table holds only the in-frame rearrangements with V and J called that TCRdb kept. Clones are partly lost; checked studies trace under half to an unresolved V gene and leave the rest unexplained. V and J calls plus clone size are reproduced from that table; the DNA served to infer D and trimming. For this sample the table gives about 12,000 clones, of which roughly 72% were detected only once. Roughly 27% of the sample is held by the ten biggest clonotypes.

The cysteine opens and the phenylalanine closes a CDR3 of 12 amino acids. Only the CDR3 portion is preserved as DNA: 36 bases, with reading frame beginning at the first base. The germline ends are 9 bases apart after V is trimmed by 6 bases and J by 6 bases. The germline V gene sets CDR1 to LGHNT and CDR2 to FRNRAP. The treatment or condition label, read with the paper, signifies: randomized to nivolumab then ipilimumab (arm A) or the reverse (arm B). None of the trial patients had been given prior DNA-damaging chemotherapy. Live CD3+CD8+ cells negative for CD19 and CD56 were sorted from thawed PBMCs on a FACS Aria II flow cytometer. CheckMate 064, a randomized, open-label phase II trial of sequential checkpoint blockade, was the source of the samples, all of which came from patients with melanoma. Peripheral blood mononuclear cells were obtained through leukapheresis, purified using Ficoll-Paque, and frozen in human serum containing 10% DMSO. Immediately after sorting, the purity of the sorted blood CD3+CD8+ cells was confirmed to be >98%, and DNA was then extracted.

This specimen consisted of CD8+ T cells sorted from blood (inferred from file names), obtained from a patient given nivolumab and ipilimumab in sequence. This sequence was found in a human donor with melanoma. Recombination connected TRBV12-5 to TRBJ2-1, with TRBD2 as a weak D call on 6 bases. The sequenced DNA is TGTGCTAGTGGCGGGAGATTCAATGAGCAGTTCTTC. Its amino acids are CASGGRFNEQFF. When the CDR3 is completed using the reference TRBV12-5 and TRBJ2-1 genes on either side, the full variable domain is DARVTQTPRHKVTEMGQEVTMRCQPILGHNTVFWYRQTMMQGLELLAYFRNRAPLDDSGMPKDRFSAEMPDATLATLKIQPSEPRDSAVYFCASGGRFNEQFFGPGTRLTVL.